Shown below are 17 T cell receptor beta chains from a single sample sequenced in a study of CD8+ T cells in alopecia areata. Sequencing relied on a cDNA template that was reverse transcribed from extracted RNA. This table comes from immunoSEQ multiplex PCR, and its TCRdb copy is limited to in-frame clones, with some not included. The sample gives around 69,000 clones, roughly 57% of which show up once; approximately 17% is in the top ten. Here the sequenced sample was CD8+ T cells sorted from blood, taken at week 0. The source of these receptors is a human donor with alopecia areata.

CDR3 bases: TGTGCCTGGAGGGATCTAATCAGGGAGGCTAGAAACACCATATATTTT. Amino acids: CAWRDLIREARNTIYF. The chain combines TRBV30 with TRBJ1-3, with D possibly being TRBD1 (5 bases). Germline CDR1 and CDR2: GTSNPN and SVGIG (reference sequence). CDR3 length equals 16 residues. Trimming left V 3 bases short and J 5 bases short, with 20 bases between.

The chain has TRBV5-1 and TRBJ1-1; a possible D gene is TRBD1 (6 bases). The ends were cut back, 4 bases at V and 5 bases at J, with 15 bases in the middle. The CDR3 runs 14 residues. CDR1 and CDR2 (germline): SGHRS, YFSETQ. The CDR3 DNA sequence: TGCGCCAGCAGCCCCGGGACAAGTACAACTGAAGCTTTCTTT. This encodes CASSPGTSTTEAFF. The whole variable domain, filled in from reference TRBV5-1 and TRBJ1-1, reads KAGVTQTPRYLIKTRGQQVTLSCSPISGHRSVSWYQQTPGQGLQFLFEYFSETQRNKGNFPGRFSGRQFSNSRSEMNVSTLELGDSALYLCASSPGTSTTEAFFGQGTRLTVV.

This rearrangement joins TRBV6-5 to TRBJ2-3; D is possibly TRBD1 (5 bases). The CDR3 spans 14 residues. CDR1 MNHEY and CDR2 SVGAGI come from the germline V gene. The V gene lost 4 bases and the J gene lost 3 bases, with 11 bases spanning the gap. CDR3 amino acids: CASSLQGWTDTQYF. CDR3 bases: TGTGCCAGCAGTTTGCAGGGTTGGACAGATACGCAGTATTTT.

The chain joins TRBV6-1 to TRBJ2-5; 8 bases align to TRBD2. Germline-derived CDR1 and CDR2 are MNHNS and SASEGT. The CDR3 is 16 residues long. V lost 2 bases, J lost 3 bases, and 8 bases stayed unmatched. The CDR3 nucleotides are TGTGCCAGCAGTGAAACCGGGGGTAGCGGGGAAGAGACCCAGTACTTC. Translating gives CASSETGGSGEETQYF.

There are a few counts of this clone. The CDR3 protein is CASSADSPWYQETQYF. The CDR3, as DNA: TGCGCCAGCAGCGCTGACTCTCCTTGGTACCAAGAGACCCAGTACTTC. The chain combines TRBV4-1 with TRBJ2-5; D unclear. CDR1 MGHRA and CDR2 YSYEKL come from the germline V gene. V lost 5 bases, J lost 0 bases, and 16 bases lay in between. The CDR3 extends over 16 amino acids.

The genes are TRBV4-3 and TRBJ2-1; D possibly matches TRBD1 or TRBD2 (5 bases each). The CDR3 spans 17 residues. CDR1 LGHNA and CDR2 YSLEER come from the germline V gene. Trimming cost V 4 bases and J 0 bases, with 16 bases left between them. The CDR3 spells CASSPSNLGTSYNEQFF. CDR3 DNA: TGCGCCAGCAGCCCATCCAATCTGGGGACCTCCTACAATGAGCAGTTCTTC.

The rearrangement joins TRBV5-1 to TRBJ1-1; D is perhaps TRBD1 (6 bases). The germline CDR1 and CDR2 sequences are SGHRS and YFSETQ. Trimming shortened V by 0 bases and J by 1 base, and 10 bases separated the two germline ends. The CDR3 has 15 residues. In nucleotides, the CDR3 is TGCGCCAGCAGCTTGGGGCAGGGGACGAACACTGAAGCTTTCTTT. Encoded protein: CASSLGQGTNTEAFF.

CDR3 region: CASSQGPAGEQYF. The CDR3 nucleotides read TGCGCCAGCAGCCAAGGGCCTGCTGGAGAGCAGTACTTC. The chain employs TRBV4-1 and TRBJ2-7; D not certain. The germline gives CDR1 MGHRA, CDR2 YSYEKL. CDR3 length equals 13 residues. Trimming shortened V by 1 base and J by 7 bases, and 11 bases separated the two germline ends.

This sequence joins TRBV29-1 and TRBJ2-7; tentatively, D is TRBD1 or TRBD2 (6 bases each). The CDR3 sequence is 13 residues long. Germline CDR1 is SQVTM and CDR2 is ANQGSEA. The V and J ends lost 6 bases and 4 bases respectively, with 16 bases between them. This chain's CDR3 is CSVETGASYEQYF. CDR3 sequence (DNA): TGCAGCGTCGAGACGGGGGCATCTTACGAGCAGTACTTC.

This clone was observed a few times. The CDR3 bases are TGTGCCAGCAGCTCCCCAGACAGGGTCCAACACTCCTACGAGCAGTACTTC. This translates into CASSSPDRVQHSYEQYF. The V call is TRBV13, the J call TRBJ2-7; 7 nucleotides agree with TRBD1. Looked up from germline, CDR1 is PRHDT and CDR2 is FYEKMQ (reference sequence). The CDR3 loop spans 17 amino acids. V was pared by 4 bases and J by 0 bases, with 12 bases of the junction left unmatched.

The rearrangement uses TRBV2 and TRBJ1-1; D is unclear. Deletions cut 6 bases from V and 6 bases from J, with 8 bases between. The length of the CDR3 is 11 residues. Germline CDR1 reads SNHLY; CDR2 reads FYNNEI. CDR3 nucleotide sequence: TGTGCCAGCAGCCCTGGGGCTGAAGCTTTCTTT. The encoded protein is CASSPGAEAFF.

In this sample, this clone turned up a few times. V usage is TRBV5-6 and J usage is TRBJ2-1; D is uncertain. Germline V CDR1 and CDR2: SGHDT, YYEEEE. The germline V and J ends were trimmed by 0 bases and 14 bases, with 9 bases remaining between them. CDR3 length: 11 residues. The CDR3, as DNA: TGTGCCAGCAGCTTGGGCAGAAAGAAGTTCTTC. Translation gives CASSLGRKKFF. The full variable domain, its missing parts supplied by reference TRBV5-6 and TRBJ2-1, is DAGVTQSPTHLIKTRGQQVTLRCSPKSGHDTVSWYQQALGQGPQFIFQYYEEEERQRGNFPDRFSGHQFPNYSSELNVNALLLGDSALYLCASSLGRKKFFGPGTRLTVL.

The chain combines TRBV4-3 with TRBJ1-1, with a tentative D call TRBD1 (6 bases). CDR3 length: 17 residues. V was clipped by 4 bases and J by 0 bases, with 18 bases between them. Germline V gene sequence: CDR1 LGHNA, CDR2 YSLEER. The CDR3 here is CASSPRRTVGMNTEAFF. The CDR3, as DNA: TGCGCCAGCAGCCCAAGGAGGACAGTGGGCATGAACACTGAAGCTTTCTTT.

This clone has a handful of counts. The chain links TRBV4-1 to TRBJ1-1; TRBD1 matches at 8 bases. Unmatched junction bases numbered 5, after V lost 3 bases and J lost 2 bases. Germline V gene lookup returns CDR1 MGHRA and CDR2 YSYEKL. This CDR3 contains 15 residues. For the CDR3, the DNA is TGCGCCAGCAGCCAGATACAGGGGGTTAACACTGAAGCTTTCTTT. Protein sequence: CASSQIQGVNTEAFF.

This chain uses TRBV11-2 with TRBJ2-5; either TRBD1 or TRBD2 may supply D (6 bases each). The V gene lost 7 bases and the J gene lost 5 bases, with 14 bases spanning the gap. The CDR3 extends over 13 amino acids. CDR1 is SGHAT and CDR2 is FQNNGV in the germline V gene. The chain's CDR3 is CASTRGGRETQYF. Here the CDR3 DNA reads TGTGCCAGCACCCGAGGGGGGCGCGAGACCCAGTACTTC.

This clone was seen a handful of times. This chain connects TRBV19 to TRBJ2-7; no firm D call. Trimming left V 10 bases short and J 5 bases short, with 9 bases between. This CDR3 comprises 10 residues. Per germline, CDR1 LNHDA and CDR2 SQIVND (reference sequence). The CDR3 region is CATIADEQYF. CDR3 in DNA: TGTGCCACCATTGCCGACGAGCAGTACTTC.

The J gene is TRBJ2-1, the V gene TRBV7-9; D ambiguous. CDR1 and CDR2 (germline): SEHNR, FQNEAQ (reference sequence). This CDR3 comprises 12 residues. Trimming pared 1 base from V and 5 bases from J, leaving 3 bases between. The CDR3 loop reads CASSLGDNEQFF. The CDR3 DNA follows: TGTGCCAGCAGCTTAGGAGACAATGAGCAGTTCTTC.